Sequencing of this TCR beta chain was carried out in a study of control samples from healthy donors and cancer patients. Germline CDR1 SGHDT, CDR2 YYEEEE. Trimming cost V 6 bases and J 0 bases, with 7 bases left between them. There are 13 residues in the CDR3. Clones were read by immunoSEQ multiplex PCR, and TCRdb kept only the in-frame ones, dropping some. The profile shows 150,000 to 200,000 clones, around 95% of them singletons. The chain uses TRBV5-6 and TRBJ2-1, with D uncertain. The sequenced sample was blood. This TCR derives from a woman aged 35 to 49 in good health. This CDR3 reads CASKTSSYNEQFF. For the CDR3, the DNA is TGTGCCAGCAAGACGAGCTCCTACAATGAGCAGTTCTTC.